The rows below give T cell receptor beta chains drawn from one sample of a study of T cell responses to AZD1222 COVID-19 vaccine. Data came from immunoSEQ multiplex PCR; TCRdb stores just in-frame clones and leaves some out. Of 100,000 to 120,000 clones in the sample, more than 90% were seen once. Specimen: peripheral blood, collected 28 days after the second AZD1222 dose. These receptors all come from an adult who received the AZD1222 COVID-19 vaccine. Both conserved end residues are part of each CDR3. Clone size is not always given. Where it is, it says once, few, many or a class for expanded clones.

clone size	V gene	J gene	CDR3 protein
-	TRBV20-1	TRBJ2-5	CSASPPGPPRGETQYF
-	TRBV20-1	TRBJ2-1	CSASLAGGFYNEQFF
-	TRBV3-1/TRBV3-2	TRBJ1-1	CASSPPTGDTEAFF
-	TRBV5-5	TRBJ1-4	CASSPRTFNEKLFF
-	TRBV6-6	TRBJ1-6	CASRPRDRENSPLHF
-	TRBV5-1	TRBJ2-1	CASSFTGLSNNEQFF
-	TRBV11-3	TRBJ2-1	CASSSGTSGGNSYNEQFF
-	TRBV7-2	TRBJ1-6	CASSLARHNSPLHF
-	TRBV7-8	TRBJ1-1	CASSLAGSGRRNTEAFF
once	TRBV4-1	TRBJ1-2	CASSQDRQGGGYTF
-	TRBV6-5	TRBJ1-2	CASSYGTGVGYTF
-	TRBV14	TRBJ2-2	CASSQGVSTGELFF
-	TRBV20-1	TRBJ2-5	CSASVQETQYF
-	TRBV5-6	TRBJ1-4	CASSLAPGLRKGEKLFF
-	TRBV6-6	TRBJ1-3	CASSYRGPPSGNTIYF
-	TRBV9	TRBJ1-6	CASSVGGPLYNSPLHF
few	TRBV2	TRBJ1-5	CASSDRTAMQPQHF
-	TRBV18	TRBJ2-7	CASSPPLPAAEQYF
-	TRBV3-1/TRBV3-2	TRBJ2-7	CASSQAWGGSGEQYF
-	TRBV7-6	TRBJ1-5	CASSLGVWTGAQPQHF
-	TRBV7-6	TRBJ2-7	CASSLGTSGNYEQYF
-	TRBV1	TRBJ2-2	CTSSQVISSFGTGELFF
few	TRBV5-1	TRBJ1-1	CASSDQQGTGEAFF
-	TRBV27	TRBJ2-4	CASGHWGRRNIQYF
-	TRBV5-1	TRBJ2-3	CASSLIGQGGSTDTQYF
-	TRBV19	TRBJ1-1	CASTPPGDLNTEAFF
-	TRBV19	TRBJ1-6	CASRDSQEPLHF
-	TRBV18	TRBJ2-2	CASSPGLSNTGELFF
-	TRBV7-9	TRBJ2-3	CASSHRDSSTDTQYF
-	TRBV9	TRBJ1-1	CASSPGHPNTEAFF
once	TRBV5-1	TRBJ2-1	CASSLAPSGGAVEQFF
-	TRBV9	TRBJ2-1	CASSASKWDSLYYNEQFF
once	TRBV13	TRBJ2-5	CASNLRGTGLGETQYF
-	TRBV5-4	TRBJ1-1	CASSLGDRVGNTEAFF
-	TRBV5-1	TRBJ1-6	CASSLAGGTGFFSLHF
-	TRBV14	TRBJ2-3	CASSPRRRGAGDTQYF
-	TRBV28	TRBJ1-5	CASSLQGFGNQPQHF
-	TRBV2	TRBJ1-6	CASSVSSSYNSPLHF
-	TRBV7-9	TRBJ1-1	CASRLQGNTEAFF
once	TRBV29-1	TRBJ2-5	CSVEEGLAGSETQYF
-	TRBV20-1	TRBJ2-7	CSARTGSEQYF
-	TRBV15	TRBJ2-1	CATSRGRDLYNEQFF
-	TRBV7-9	TRBJ1-5	CASTWGADQPQHF
-	TRBV10-3	TRBJ2-1	CAISGRGEYNEQFF
-	TRBV5-1	TRBJ2-3	CASSRGLAGASTDTQYF
few	TRBV19	TRBJ2-2	CASSITGGDTGELFF
-	TRBV10-3	TRBJ1-1	CAISRQGVNTEAFF
-	TRBV11-2	TRBJ1-4	CASSLRGTQGWTNEKLFF
-	TRBV29-1	TRBJ2-2	CSVGRGLTGELFF
-	TRBV4-2	TRBJ2-3	CASSRPGQVTDTQYF
-	TRBV10-3	TRBJ2-3	CAISGGRSTDTQYF